This T cell receptor (beta chain) was found in a study of blood T cell repertoires in COVID-19 (dated by TCRdb to about 2020). Regarding the complete study: Samples covering the acute and convalescent phases of COVID-19 were provided by collaborators in the United States, Italy and Spain. The material from the prospective study consisted of cDNA or gDNA derived from T cells, B-cell-depleted T cells, or PBMCs. The dataset comprised deeply sampled blood TCRbeta repertoires from subjects exposed to, actively infected with, or recovered from COVID-19. The repertoires were released in a freely available public database intended as a resource for research on the immune response to SARS-CoV-2. Samples were obtained from the ongoing ImmuneRACE study (first 160 participants) and from about 1,300 subjects provided by 6 global collaborators. The sample metadata nearly always contained a de-identified subject ID, COVID-19 status, age in years and sex. Where HLA class I and class II types were available, the types were taken from metadata supplied by the sample provider, not from assay-based typing. The paper's findings and limits, for the study overall: How much clinical and demographic metadata was included differed by source and by participant, and the metadata was provided uncurated.

Collaborating institutions collected whole blood in K2EDTA tubes following their own protocols. For TCRbeta analysis, collaborators shipped samples in one of three forms: frozen whole blood, isolated PBMCs, or DNA extracted from either of those sample types. Its CDR3 holds 15 amino acids, cysteine through phenylalanine. Left in the record is the CDR3 DNA by itself, 45 bases read in frame from the first base. Trimming costs V 5 bases and J 5 bases, and their ends lie 17 bases apart. The germline V gene supplies CDR1 SGHTS and CDR2 YDEGEE. Remarks on this clone: Its antigen is still unknown. No much larger clone exists at a distance of one base, and base qualities are not known.

TCRbeta CDR3 regions were amplified from genomic DNA by means of the immunoSEQ Assay, a bias-controlled multiplex PCR. Regarding the original processing steps: Within the assay, amplification of reference gene primers was used to estimate how many nucleated cells each sample contained. Sequence reads were collapsed and filtered to measure the absolute abundance of every unique TCRbeta CDR3 rearrangement. For each sample, productive Simpson clonality was calculated by taking the square root of Simpson's diversity index across productive rearrangements. What TCRdb holds here is the immuneACCESS table cut down to in-frame rearrangements. Part of the clones is not present; checked against another copy, under half of the missing clones reflect an unresolved V gene, and the others are unexplained. V, J and clone size derive from that table, while D and trimming were established from the DNA sequence. The sample table holds 25,000 to 30,000 clones, of which roughly nine tenths were seen once. The top ten hold approximately 2.4% of the sample.

The chain employs TRBV5-8 and TRBJ2-1, and perhaps TRBD2 as D gene, on 6 matching bases. The sample consisted of peripheral blood. The sequence was collected from a human donor in a cohort sampled during active COVID-19. This receptor has the CDR3 CASSLRGRPDNEQFF. The DNA is TGTGCCAGCAGTTTACGGGGGAGGCCCGACAATGAGCAGTTCTTC.